This TCR beta chain was identified during a study of OX40 agonist ivuxolimab in advanced cancers. For the study at large: Three patients had partial responses: one hepatocellular carcinoma, two cutaneous melanoma.

This clone has a handful of counts. Its antigen remains unknown. Autoimmune disease history or systemic immunosuppression was exclusionary. On cycle 4 day 1 and cycle 7 day 1, as well as at baseline, blood was sampled. Profiled with immunoSEQ multiplex PCR; TCRdb holds only in-frame clones, not every one. The sample records around 43,000 clones, around 88% being singletons. Study-wide results and caveats: Doses of 0.1 to 3.0 mg/kg were accompanied by clonal expansion of CD4+ and CD8+ blood T cells by week 6.

This clonotype originated in an adult with an advanced solid tumor such as melanoma, head and neck, liver or kidney cancer. This specimen was CD4+ or CD8+ T cells sorted from blood, taken in a trial of the OX40 agonist ivuxolimab.

The CDR3 loop reads CASSGIPRFEQFF. CDR3 DNA: TGTGCCAGCAGTGGAATCCCTAGATTTGAGCAGTTCTTC. The rearrangement links TRBV2 to TRBJ2-1, with D unresolved. The CDR3 is 13 amino acids. V gave up 4 bases and J gave up 9 bases, with 13 bases separating them. Germline lookup yields CDR1 SNHLY and CDR2 FYNNEI. The whole variable domain, remainder taken from reference TRBV2 and TRBJ2-1, is EPEVTQTPSHQVTQMGQEVILRCVPISNHLYFYWYRQILGQKVEFLVSFYNNEISEKSEIFDDQFSVERPDGSNFTLKIRSTKLEDSAMYFCASSGIPRFEQFFGPGTRLTVL.